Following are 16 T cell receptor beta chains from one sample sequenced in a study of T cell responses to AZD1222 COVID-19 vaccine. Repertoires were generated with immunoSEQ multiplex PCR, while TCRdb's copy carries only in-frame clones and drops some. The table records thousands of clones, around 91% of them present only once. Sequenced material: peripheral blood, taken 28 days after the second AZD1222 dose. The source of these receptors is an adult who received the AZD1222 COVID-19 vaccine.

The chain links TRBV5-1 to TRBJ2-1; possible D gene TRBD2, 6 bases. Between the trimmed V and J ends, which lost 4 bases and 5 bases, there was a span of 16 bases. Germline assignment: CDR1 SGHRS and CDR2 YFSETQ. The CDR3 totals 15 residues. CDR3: CASSPSVAAHNEQFF. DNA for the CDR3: TGCGCCAGCAGCCCCTCGGTAGCGGCCCACAATGAGCAGTTCTTC.

The CDR3 nucleotides read TGTGCCAGCAGCTCGGTCGCGGTACAGGGTACCCAAGAGACCCAGTACTTC. Translating gives CASSSVAVQGTQETQYF. The chain has TRBV7-2 and TRBJ2-5; TRBD1 might be the D (6 bases). The CDR3 covers 17 residues. V was trimmed by 4 bases and J by 1 base, leaving 19 bases between them. Germline CDR1 SGHTA, CDR2 FQGNSA.

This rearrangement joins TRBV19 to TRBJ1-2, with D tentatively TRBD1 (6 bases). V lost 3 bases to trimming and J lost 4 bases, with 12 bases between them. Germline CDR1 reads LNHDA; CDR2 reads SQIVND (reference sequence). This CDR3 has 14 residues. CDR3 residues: CASSIGQNAYGYTF. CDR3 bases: TGTGCCAGTAGTATCGGACAGAATGCCTATGGCTACACCTTC.

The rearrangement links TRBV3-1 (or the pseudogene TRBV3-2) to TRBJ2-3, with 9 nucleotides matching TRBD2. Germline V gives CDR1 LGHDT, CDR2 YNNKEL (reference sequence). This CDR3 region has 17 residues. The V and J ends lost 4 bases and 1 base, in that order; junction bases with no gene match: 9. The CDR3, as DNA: TGTGCCAGCAGCCGAGGCGGGACTAGCTTCGGCACAGATACGCAGTATTTT. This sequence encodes CASSRGGTSFGTDTQYF.

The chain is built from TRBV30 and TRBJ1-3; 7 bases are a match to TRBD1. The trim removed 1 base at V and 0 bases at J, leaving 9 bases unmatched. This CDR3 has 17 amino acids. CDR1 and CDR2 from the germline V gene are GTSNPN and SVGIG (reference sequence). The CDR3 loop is CAWSGKGAVFSGNTIYF. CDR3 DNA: TGTGCCTGGAGTGGGAAGGGGGCAGTGTTCTCTGGAAACACCATATATTTT. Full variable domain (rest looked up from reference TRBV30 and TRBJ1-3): SQTIHQWPATLVQPVGSPLSLECTVEGTSNPNLYWYRQAAGRGLQLLFYSVGIGQISSEVPQNLSASRPQDRQFILSSKKLLLSDSGFYLCAWSGKGAVFSGNTIYFGEGSWLTVV.

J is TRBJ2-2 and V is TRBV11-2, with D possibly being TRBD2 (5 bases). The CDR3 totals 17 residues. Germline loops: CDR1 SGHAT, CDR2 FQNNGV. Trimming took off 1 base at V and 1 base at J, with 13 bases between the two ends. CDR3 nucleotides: TGTGCCAGCAGCTTAGTTGGGGAGATCCGGAACACCGGGGAGCTGTTTTTT. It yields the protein CASSLVGEIRNTGELFF.

The CDR3 DNA follows: TGTGCCAGCAGTTCCGGGACAGGAAACACTGAAGCTTTCTTT. This codes for CASSSGTGNTEAFF. The chain has TRBV6-6 and TRBJ1-1; 8 bases map to TRBD1. Germline CDR1 MNHNY, CDR2 SVGAGI (reference sequence). V trimming: 4 bases; J trimming: 2 bases; junction bases outside the gene matches: 3. The CDR3 consists of 14 residues.

The CDR3 protein is CAANGEKNTGELFF. Here the CDR3 DNA reads TGTGCTGCCAACGGGGAAAAGAACACCGGGGAGCTGTTTTTT. J is TRBJ2-2 and V is TRBV28; D is perhaps TRBD2 (5 bases). This CDR3 has 14 amino acids. The germline V gene encodes CDR1 MDHEN and CDR2 SYDVKM.

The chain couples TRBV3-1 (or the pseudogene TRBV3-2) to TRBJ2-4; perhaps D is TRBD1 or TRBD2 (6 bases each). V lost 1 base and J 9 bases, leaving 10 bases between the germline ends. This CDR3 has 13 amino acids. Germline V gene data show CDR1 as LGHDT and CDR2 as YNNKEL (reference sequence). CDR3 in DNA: TGTGCCAGCAGCCAAGGGGGGGCTGGCATTCAGTACTTC. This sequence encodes CASSQGGAGIQYF.

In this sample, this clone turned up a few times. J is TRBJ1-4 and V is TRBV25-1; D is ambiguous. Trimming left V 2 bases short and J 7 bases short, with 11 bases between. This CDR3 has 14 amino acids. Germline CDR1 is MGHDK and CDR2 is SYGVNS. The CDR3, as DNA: TGTGCCAGCAGTGAAGACACTACGGGTGAAAAACTGTTTTTT. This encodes CASSEDTTGEKLFF. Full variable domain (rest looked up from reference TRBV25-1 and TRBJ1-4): EADIYQTPRYLVIGTGKKITLECSQTMGHDKMYWYQQDPGMELHLIHYSYGVNSTEKGDLSSESTVSRIRTEHFPLTLESARPSHTSQYLCASSEDTTGEKLFFGSGTQLSVL.

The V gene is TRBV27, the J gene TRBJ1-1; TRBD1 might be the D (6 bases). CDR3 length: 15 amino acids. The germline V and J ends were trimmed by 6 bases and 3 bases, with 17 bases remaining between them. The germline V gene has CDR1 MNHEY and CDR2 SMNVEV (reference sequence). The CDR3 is CASSLSGVGHTEAFF. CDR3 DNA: TGTGCCAGCAGCTTGTCAGGGGTGGGGCACACTGAAGCTTTCTTT.

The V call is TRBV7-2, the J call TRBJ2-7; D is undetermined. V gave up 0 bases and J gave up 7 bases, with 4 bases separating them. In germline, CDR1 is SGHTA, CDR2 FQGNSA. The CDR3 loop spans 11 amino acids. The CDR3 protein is CASSLAEEQYF. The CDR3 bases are TGTGCCAGCAGCTTAGCGGAGGAGCAGTACTTC.

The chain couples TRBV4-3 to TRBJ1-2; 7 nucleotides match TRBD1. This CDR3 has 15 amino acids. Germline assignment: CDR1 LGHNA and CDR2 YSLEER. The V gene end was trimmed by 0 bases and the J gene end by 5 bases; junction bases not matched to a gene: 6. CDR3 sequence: CASSQDMTGTYGYTF. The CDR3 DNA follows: TGCGCCAGCAGCCAAGATATGACAGGGACGTATGGCTACACCTTC.

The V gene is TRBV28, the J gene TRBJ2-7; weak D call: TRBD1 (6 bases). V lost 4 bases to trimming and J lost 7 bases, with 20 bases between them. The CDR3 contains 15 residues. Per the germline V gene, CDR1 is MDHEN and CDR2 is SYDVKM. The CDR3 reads CASSSPTGPFREQYF. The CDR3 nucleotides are TGTGCCAGCAGTTCCCCGACAGGACCTTTTCGAGAGCAGTACTTC.

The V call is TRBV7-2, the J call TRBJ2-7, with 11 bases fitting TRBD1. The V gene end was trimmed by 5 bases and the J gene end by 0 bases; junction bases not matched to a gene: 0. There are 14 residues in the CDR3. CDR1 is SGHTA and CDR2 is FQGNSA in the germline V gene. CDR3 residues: CASSGQGASYEQYF. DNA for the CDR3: TGTGCCAGCAGCGGACAGGGGGCCTCCTACGAGCAGTACTTC.

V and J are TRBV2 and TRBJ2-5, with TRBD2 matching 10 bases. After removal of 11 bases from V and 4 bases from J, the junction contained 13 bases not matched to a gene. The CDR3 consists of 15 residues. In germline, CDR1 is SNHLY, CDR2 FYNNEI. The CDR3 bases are TGTGCCTCTCAACGGGCTAGCGGGAGTCGAGAGACCCAGTACTTC. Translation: CASQRASGSRETQYF. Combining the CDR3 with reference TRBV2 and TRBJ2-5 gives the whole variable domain EPEVTQTPSHQVTQMGQEVILRCVPISNHLYFYWYRQILGQKVEFLVSFYNNEISEKSEIFDDQFSVERPDGSNFTLKIRSTKLEDSAMYFCASQRASGSRETQYFGPGTRLLVL.